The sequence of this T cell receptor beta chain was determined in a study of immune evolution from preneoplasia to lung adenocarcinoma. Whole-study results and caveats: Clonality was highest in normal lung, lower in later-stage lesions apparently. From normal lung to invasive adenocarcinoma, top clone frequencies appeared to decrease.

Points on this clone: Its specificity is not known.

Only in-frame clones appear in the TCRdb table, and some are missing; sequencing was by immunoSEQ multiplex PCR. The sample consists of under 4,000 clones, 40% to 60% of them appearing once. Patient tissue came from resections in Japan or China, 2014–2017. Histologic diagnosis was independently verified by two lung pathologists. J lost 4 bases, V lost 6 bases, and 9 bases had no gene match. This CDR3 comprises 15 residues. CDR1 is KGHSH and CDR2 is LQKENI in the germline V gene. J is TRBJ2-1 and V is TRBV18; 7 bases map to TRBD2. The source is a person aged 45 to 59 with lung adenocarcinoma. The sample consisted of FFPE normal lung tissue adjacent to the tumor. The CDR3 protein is CASSLTSSGYNEQFF. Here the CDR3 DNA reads TGTGCCAGCTCTCTAACGTCTAGCGGATACAATGAGCAGTTCTTC.